The clone carrying this T cell receptor beta chain was observed once. This sample stems from a study of blood T cell repertoires in COVID-19. Study-level information: Sites in the United States, Italy and Spain provided acute and convalescent COVID-19 samples. Sources were T cells, B-cell-depleted T cells, or PBMCs; the material itself was cDNA or gDNA.

The CDR3 consists of 16 residues. Germline CDR1 SGHTA, CDR2 FQGNSA. J was trimmed by 5 bases and V by 5 bases; bases with no gene match: 11. Source study methods: Estimated nucleated cell counts came from reference gene primer amplification. The assay was immunoSEQ multiplex PCR, and TCRdb's table has in-frame clones only and misses some. That table gives V, J and clone size, and the DNA gave D and trimming. The sample contains about 70,000 clones, 90% of which appear only once. The sequenced material came from peripheral blood. The sequence was collected from a man in his fifties or sixties with acute or convalescent COVID-19. This chain connects TRBV7-2 to TRBJ2-5; 10 bases align to TRBD2. CDR3 sequence: CASSPQSGGAYETQYF. In nucleotides, the CDR3 is TGTGCCAGCAGCCCACAGAGCGGGGGGGCCTATGAGACCCAGTACTTC. Using reference TRBV7-2 and TRBJ2-5 for the parts outside the CDR3, the full variable domain is GAGVSQSPSNKVTEKGKDVELRCDPISGHTALYWYRQSLGQGLEFLIYFQGNSAPDKSGLPSDRFSAERTGGSVSTLTIQRTQQEDSAVYLCASSPQSGGAYETQYFGPGTRLLVL.